A selection of T cell receptor beta chains follows, all from one sample in a study of blood T cell repertoires in COVID-19. Using immunoSEQ multiplex PCR, the repertoire was profiled, and TCRdb retains in-frame clones only, with some absent. This table holds about 180,000 clones, about 88% found once. The sample consisted of peripheral blood. The receptors derive from a man aged 18 to 30 who had recovered from COVID-19. Each CDR3 is given with its conserved first and last residue. D genes are given only for firm matches. Part of the rows lack a size; the others show once, few, many or a class for expanded clones.

v_gene: TRBV6-5
abundance: .
j_gene: TRBJ1-5
d_gene: .
CDR3aa: CASQTTGVPQHF
CDR3nt: TGTGCCAGTCAAACGACCGGGGTGCCCCAGCATTTT

v_gene: TRBV2
abundance: .
j_gene: TRBJ1-5
d_gene: .
CDR3aa: CASNGGNSNQPQHF
CDR3nt: TGTGCCAGCAACGGGGGGAATAGCAATCAGCCCCAGCATTTT

v_gene: TRBV5-4
abundance: .
j_gene: TRBJ2-3
d_gene: .
CDR3aa: CASMEVELDTQYF
CDR3nt: TGTGCCAGCATGGAGGTGGAATTAGATACGCAGTATTTT

v_gene: TRBV14
abundance: .
j_gene: TRBJ2-7
d_gene: .
CDR3aa: CASSQDVVPVSEQYF
CDR3nt: TGTGCCAGCAGCCAAGATGTGGTCCCGGTCTCCGAGCAGTACTTC

v_gene: TRBV5-1
abundance: once
j_gene: TRBJ2-1
d_gene: TRBD2
CDR3aa: CASSLGLAGGYNEQFF
CDR3nt: TGCGCCAGCAGCTTAGGACTAGCGGGAGGTTACAATGAGCAGTTCTTC

v_gene: TRBV28
abundance: .
j_gene: TRBJ2-7
d_gene: TRBD1
CDR3aa: CASRTTGLYEQYF
CDR3nt: TGTGCCAGCAGGACGACAGGGCTATACGAGCAGTACTTC

v_gene: TRBV9
abundance: .
j_gene: TRBJ2-2
d_gene: .
CDR3aa: CASSVGRGGGTGELFF
CDR3nt: TGTGCCAGCAGCGTAGGTCGGGGAGGAGGGACCGGGGAGCTGTTTTTT

v_gene: TRBV9
abundance: .
j_gene: TRBJ2-2
d_gene: .
CDR3aa: CASSVASGNTGELFF
CDR3nt: TGTGCCAGCAGCGTCGCCAGCGGGAACACCGGGGAGCTGTTTTTT

v_gene: TRBV11-3
abundance: .
j_gene: TRBJ2-2
d_gene: .
CDR3aa: CASSSRGSNTGELFF
CDR3nt: TGTGCCAGCAGCTCCAGGGGATCGAACACCGGGGAGCTGTTTTTT

v_gene: TRBV24-1
abundance: .
j_gene: TRBJ1-5
d_gene: TRBD1
CDR3aa: CATSDATGLSNQPQHF
CDR3nt: TGTGCCACCAGTGATGCGACAGGGCTTAGCAATCAGCCCCAGCATTTT

v_gene: TRBV7-2
abundance: .
j_gene: TRBJ2-5
d_gene: .
CDR3aa: CASSLRGGASETQYF
CDR3nt: TGTGCCAGCAGCTTAAGGGGGGGGGCCTCGGAGACCCAGTACTTC

v_gene: TRBV9
abundance: .
j_gene: TRBJ2-3
d_gene: TRBD1
CDR3aa: CASSVRDRGPVADTQYF
CDR3nt: TGTGCCAGCAGCGTCCGGGACAGGGGGCCGGTGGCAGATACGCAGTATTTT

v_gene: TRBV7-2
abundance: few
j_gene: TRBJ2-7
d_gene: .
CDR3aa: CASSSGNYEQYF
CDR3nt: TGTGCCAGCAGCTCCGGGAACTACGAGCAGTACTTC

v_gene: TRBV27
abundance: .
j_gene: TRBJ2-7
d_gene: .
CDR3aa: CASSPRTPYEQYF
CDR3nt: TGTGCCAGCAGTCCTAGGACACCCTACGAGCAGTACTTC

v_gene: TRBV11-1
abundance: once
j_gene: TRBJ2-7
d_gene: .
CDR3aa: CASSLLGGVVFNF
CDR3nt: TGTGCCAGCAGCCTTCTAGGGGGTGTGGTTTTTAACTTC

v_gene: TRBV28
abundance: .
j_gene: TRBJ1-2
d_gene: .
CDR3aa: CASTLGDSGQGYTF
CDR3nt: TGTGCCAGCACTCTAGGGGACTCGGGGCAGGGCTACACCTTC

v_gene: TRBV5-1
abundance: .
j_gene: TRBJ2-1
d_gene: .
CDR3aa: CASSLWSYNEQFF
CDR3nt: TGCGCCAGCAGCTTGTGGAGCTACAATGAGCAGTTCTTC